This T cell receptor beta chain was profiled in a study of T cells in Graves' hyperthyroidism and ophthalmopathy. Findings of the study overall: The model made its ophthalmopathy prediction, and onset followed a median roughly six months later.

As concerns this clonotype: Its cognate antigen is unknown.

Uncontrolled infection, other autoimmune disease, pregnancy and lactation each barred patients from inclusion. Trimming removed 4 bases from V and 6 bases from J; junction bases left unmatched: 10. This CDR3 comprises 16 residues. The germline V gene has CDR1 SGHVS and CDR2 FNYEAQ. Template material for amplifying TCR beta CDR3 regions consisted of RNA transcripts. A first-round RT-PCR of the TCR CDR3 used the HTBI primer set. TCRdb reprocessed the multiplex PCR reads with MiXCR, giving one entry per CDR3 protein. The data show 600,000 or so distinct CDR3 sequences, with approximately 44% seen just once and roughly 8.2% held by the top ten.

Source material: peripheral blood or thyroid tissue (not recorded which). This TCR was sampled from a woman between 18 and 29 years old with Graves' hyperthyroidism. The chain recombines TRBV7-6 with TRBJ2-2; 8 nucleotides align to TRBD2. DNA of the CDR3: TGTGCCAGCAGCTCGACCTATAGCGGGGAGTCCGGGGAGCTGTTTTTT. It yields the protein CASSSTYSGESGELFF.